This T cell receptor beta chain derives from a study of T-cell memory formation after mild COVID-19. TCRdb called the 5' RACE reads again in MiXCR, with one record for every CDR3 protein. The top ten hold about 12% of the sample, which has about 470,000 distinct CDR3 sequences, 20% to 25% seen once. The CDR3 totals 18 residues. The junction had 18 bases not matched to a gene; V was cut back by 3 bases and J by 8 bases. The V and J genes are TRBV12-3 or TRBV12-4 and TRBJ2-3, with TRBD2 matching over 9 bases. Sequenced sample: PBMCs or a T cell subset sorted from them (not recorded which). The clonotype was recovered from an adult woman who had mild COVID-19 (a few samples of this study predate the infection). Cell type and time point are not known. CDR3 nucleotides: TGTGCCAGCAGTTTGTCCCTAGGAGCGGGGGGACTTCAGGGTACGCAGTATTTT. This sequence encodes CASSLSLGAGGLQGTQYF.